This T cell receptor (beta chain) is drawn from a study of T cells in Graves' hyperthyroidism and ophthalmopathy. Overall study context: Peripheral blood specimens were obtained at initial diagnosis, prior to any treatment.

This clonotype was seen ten or more times. The source material, RNA transcripts, was used to amplify TCR beta CDR3 regions. HTBI primers were used for first-round RT-PCR of the TCR CDR3. TCRdb re-called the multiplex PCR reads with MiXCR, one entry per CDR3 protein. The repertoire has around 560,000 distinct CDR3 sequences, over 15% of them found once; the top ten carry about 20%. Germline-derived CDR1 and CDR2 are MDHEN and SYDVKM. The J segment lost 3 bases and the V segment lost 3 bases, leaving 11 bases of the junction unmatched. This CDR3 contains 17 residues. Among the patients, aged 18 to 65, hyperthyroidism was newly diagnosed and had lasted under 2 months.

The sequenced material came from blood. The rearrangement joins TRBV28 to TRBJ2-7, with 10 nucleotides matching TRBD2. This TCR came from a woman younger than 35 with Graves' hyperthyroidism. CDR3 loop: CASSLAPSSGSYYEQYF. CDR3 nucleotide sequence: TGTGCCAGCAGTTTGGCCCCCTCTAGCGGGAGTTACTACGAGCAGTACTTC.